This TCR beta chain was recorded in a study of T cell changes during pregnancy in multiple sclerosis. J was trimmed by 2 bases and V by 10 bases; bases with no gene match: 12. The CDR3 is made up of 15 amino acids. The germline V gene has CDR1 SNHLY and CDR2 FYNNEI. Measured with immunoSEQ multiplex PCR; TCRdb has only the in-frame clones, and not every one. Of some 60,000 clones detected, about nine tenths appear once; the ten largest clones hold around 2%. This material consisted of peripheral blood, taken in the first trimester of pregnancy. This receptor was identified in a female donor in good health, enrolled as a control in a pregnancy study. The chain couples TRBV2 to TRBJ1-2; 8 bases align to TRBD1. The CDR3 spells CATKDRAALNYGYTF. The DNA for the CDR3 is TGTGCCACCAAGGACAGGGCGGCACTAAACTATGGCTACACCTTC. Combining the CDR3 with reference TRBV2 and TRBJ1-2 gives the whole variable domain EPEVTQTPSHQVTQMGQEVILRCVPISNHLYFYWYRQILGQKVEFLVSFYNNEISEKSEIFDDQFSVERPDGSNFTLKIRSTKLEDSAMYFCATKDRAALNYGYTFGSGTRLTVV.